This T cell receptor beta chain was sequenced in a study of T cells in localized non-small cell lung cancer. TCRdb keeps only in-frame clones here, not all; method: immunoSEQ multiplex PCR. The sample yields 20,000 to 25,000 clones, more than 85% seen once. From germline, CDR1 is SGHTA and CDR2 FQGNSA. V was trimmed by 1 base and J by 4 bases, leaving 19 bases between them. There are 17 residues in the CDR3. Study findings and constraints: The study found T cell clonality highest in uninvolved adjacent lung, above tumor.

A note on this clone: Its antigen is undetermined.

This chain links TRBV7-2 with TRBJ1-1; D unclear. The source material was PBMCs, sampled before any cancer treatment. This sequence was found in a man aged 35-75 years with stage II squamous cell lung carcinoma. The CDR3 sequence is CASSLVFLREPSTEAFF. In nucleotides, the CDR3 is TGTGCCAGCAGCTTAGTTTTTTTGCGGGAACCAAGCACTGAAGCTTTCTTT. The whole variable domain, remainder taken from reference TRBV7-2 and TRBJ1-1, is GAGVSQSPSNKVTEKGKDVELRCDPISGHTALYWYRQSLGQGLEFLIYFQGNSAPDKSGLPSDRFSAERTGGSVSTLTIQRTQQEDSAVYLCASSLVFLREPSTEAFFGQGTRLTVV.